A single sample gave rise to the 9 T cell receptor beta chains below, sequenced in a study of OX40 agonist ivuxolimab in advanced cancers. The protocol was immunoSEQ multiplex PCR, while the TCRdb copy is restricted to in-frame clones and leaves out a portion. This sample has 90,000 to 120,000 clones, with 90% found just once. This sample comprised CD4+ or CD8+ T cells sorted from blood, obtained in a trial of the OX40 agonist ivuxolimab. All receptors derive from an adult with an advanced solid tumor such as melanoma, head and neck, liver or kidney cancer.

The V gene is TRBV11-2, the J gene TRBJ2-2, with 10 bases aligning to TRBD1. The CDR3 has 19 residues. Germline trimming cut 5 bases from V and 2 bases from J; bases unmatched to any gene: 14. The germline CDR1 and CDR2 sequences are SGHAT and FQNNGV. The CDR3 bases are TGTGCCAGCAGCCTCCTTGGTGGGACAGGGGCTTCCAACACCGGGGAGCTGTTTTTT. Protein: CASSLLGGTGASNTGELFF.

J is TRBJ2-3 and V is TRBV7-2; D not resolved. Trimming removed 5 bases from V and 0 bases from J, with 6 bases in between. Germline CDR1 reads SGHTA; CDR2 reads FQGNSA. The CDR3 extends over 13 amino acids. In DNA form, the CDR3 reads TGTGCCAGCAGCCGGACCAGCACAGATACGCAGTATTTT. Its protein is CASSRTSTDTQYF.

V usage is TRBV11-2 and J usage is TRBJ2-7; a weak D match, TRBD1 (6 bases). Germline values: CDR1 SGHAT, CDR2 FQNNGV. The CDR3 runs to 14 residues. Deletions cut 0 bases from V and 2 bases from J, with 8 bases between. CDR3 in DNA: TGTGCCAGCAGCTTAGAAAGGGGGACCTACGAGCAGTACTTC. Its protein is CASSLERGTYEQYF.

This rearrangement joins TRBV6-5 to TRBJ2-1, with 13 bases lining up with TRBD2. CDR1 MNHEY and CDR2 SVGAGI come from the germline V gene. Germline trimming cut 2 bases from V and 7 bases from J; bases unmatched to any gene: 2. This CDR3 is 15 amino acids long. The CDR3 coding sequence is TGTGCCAGCAGTTACCTGACTAGCGGGAGGAATGAGCAGTTCTTC. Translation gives CASSYLTSGRNEQFF.

DNA of the CDR3: TGTGCCAGCAGTCCGAGAGGGTTAGCGGGAGTTAGGGAGCAGTACTTC. This gives the protein CASSPRGLAGVREQYF. The rearrangement joins TRBV28 to TRBJ2-7; 9 nucleotides line up with TRBD2. After removal of 5 bases from V and 7 bases from J, the junction contained 15 bases not matched to a gene. This CDR3 is built from 16 residues. Germline CDR1 is MDHEN and CDR2 is SYDVKM.

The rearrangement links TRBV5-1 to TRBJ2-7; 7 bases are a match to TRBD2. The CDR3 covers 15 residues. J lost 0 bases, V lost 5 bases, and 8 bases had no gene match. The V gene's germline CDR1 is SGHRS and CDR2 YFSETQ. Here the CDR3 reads CASRKGLVSSYEQYF. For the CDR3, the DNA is TGCGCCAGCAGGAAAGGACTAGTCTCCTCCTACGAGCAGTACTTC. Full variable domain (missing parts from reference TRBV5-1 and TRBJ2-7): KAGVTQTPRYLIKTRGQQVTLSCSPISGHRSVSWYQQTPGQGLQFLFEYFSETQRNKGNFPGRFSGRQFSNSRSEMNVSTLELGDSALYLCASRKGLVSSYEQYFGPGTRLTVT.

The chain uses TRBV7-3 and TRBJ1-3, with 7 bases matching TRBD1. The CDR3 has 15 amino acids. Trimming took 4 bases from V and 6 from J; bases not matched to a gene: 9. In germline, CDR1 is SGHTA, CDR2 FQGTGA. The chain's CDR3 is CASSSDRAFENTIYF. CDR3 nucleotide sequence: TGTGCCAGCAGCTCAGACAGGGCATTCGAAAACACCATATATTTT.

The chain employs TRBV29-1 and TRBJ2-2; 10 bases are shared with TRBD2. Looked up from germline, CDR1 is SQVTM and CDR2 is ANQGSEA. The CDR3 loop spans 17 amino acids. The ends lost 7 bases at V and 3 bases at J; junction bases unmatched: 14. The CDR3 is CSARRSSGRAYTGELFF. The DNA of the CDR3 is TGCAGCGCCCGGAGGAGCAGCGGGAGGGCCTACACCGGGGAGCTGTTTTTT.

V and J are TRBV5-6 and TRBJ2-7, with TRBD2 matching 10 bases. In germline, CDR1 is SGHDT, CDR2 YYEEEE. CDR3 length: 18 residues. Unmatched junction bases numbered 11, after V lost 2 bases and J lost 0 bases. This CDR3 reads CASSFGPKRGGHSYEQYF. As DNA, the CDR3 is TGTGCCAGCAGCTTTGGTCCAAAGCGGGGGGGGCACTCCTACGAGCAGTACTTC.